The 23 T cell receptor beta chains below were found in one sample sequenced in a study of CD8 T cells in Susac syndrome. With random hexamers, reverse transcription was performed on about 0.45 to 1 ug of RNA. TCRdb reanalysed the immunoSEQ multiplex PCR reads using MiXCR and keeps one entry per CDR3 protein. The table has about 120,000 distinct CDR3 sequences, 90% to 95% seen once. The sample consisted of CD8+ T cells from PBMCs. The receptors derive from a human donor with Susac syndrome.

The chain is built from TRBV9 and TRBJ2-7; 7 bases map to TRBD1. V was pared by 0 bases and J by 7 bases, with 7 bases of the junction left unmatched. The CDR3 sequence is 14 residues long. CDR1 is SGDLS, CDR2 YYNGEE, per germline. The CDR3 DNA follows: TGTGCCAGCAGCGTAGCCCTGACAGGGCGGGAGCAGTACTTC. Its translation is CASSVALTGREQYF.

This clonotype has only a few counts. This chain links TRBV12-5 with TRBJ2-7; D uncertain. Trimming pared 6 bases from V and 6 bases from J, leaving 12 bases between. Germline V CDR1 and CDR2: LGHNT, FRNRAP. The CDR3 covers 12 residues. The CDR3 bases are TGTGCTAGTGGGTACAGCATGGGCGAGCAGTACTTC. Protein: CASGYSMGEQYF.

The rearrangement joins TRBV20-1 to TRBJ2-7; weak D call: TRBD2 (6 bases). V shed 3 bases and J shed 5 bases, with 8 bases lying between them. Germline-derived CDR1 and CDR2 are DFQATT and SNEGSKA (reference sequence). The CDR3 is 11 residues long. The CDR3 bases are TGCAGTGCTAGTGGGGGGAACGAGCAGTACTTC. Protein sequence: CSASGGNEQYF.

The chain is built from TRBV3-1 and TRBJ2-3; TRBD1 matches at 9 bases. The CDR3 length is 12 residues. V trimming: 4 bases; J trimming: 9 bases; junction bases outside the gene matches: 2. Germline V gives CDR1 LGHDT, CDR2 YNNKEL (reference sequence). In DNA form, the CDR3 reads TGTGCCAGCAGCCGGGACAGGGAGACGCAGTATTTT. This encodes CASSRDRETQYF.

The chain uses TRBV15 and TRBJ1-1; no firm D call. Germline V gene lookup returns CDR1 LNHNV and CDR2 YYDKDF (reference sequence). The CDR3 runs to 16 residues. V lost 5 bases to trimming and J lost 1 base, with 17 bases between them. The CDR3 protein is CATSPMGISGNTEAFF. The CDR3 DNA reads as TGTGCCACCAGCCCCATGGGTATATCGGGGAACACTGAAGCTTTCTTT.

The J gene is TRBJ2-7, the V gene TRBV11-2; 10 positions agree with TRBD1. J was trimmed by 3 bases and V by 5 bases; bases with no gene match: 10. CDR1 and CDR2 from the germline V gene are SGHAT and FQNNGV. CDR3 length: 16 amino acids. CDR3: CASSPSGTGVGYEQYF. Here the CDR3 DNA reads TGTGCCAGCAGCCCTTCCGGGACAGGGGTTGGCTACGAGCAGTACTTC.

The chain uses TRBV18 and TRBJ2-5, with 7 bases matching TRBD2. Germline CDR1 reads KGHSH; CDR2 reads LQKENI. Germline trimming cut 1 base from V and 1 base from J; bases unmatched to any gene: 3. The CDR3 is 15 residues long. The CDR3 loop is CASSPRDYFQETQYF. Written as DNA, the CDR3 is TGTGCCAGCTCACCACGGGACTATTTCCAAGAGACCCAGTACTTC.

The chain recombines TRBV24-1 with TRBJ2-7; either TRBD1 or TRBD2 may fit D (5 bases each). V gave up 12 bases and J gave up 7 bases, with 15 bases separating them. The CDR3 is 11 residues long. Germline V lookup: CDR1 KGHDR, CDR2 SFDVKD. CDR3 sequence (DNA): TGTGCCTCAGGTTTGAGGGGAGAGCAGTACTTC. Translation gives CASGLRGEQYF.

V gene TRBV29-1 combines with J gene TRBJ2-3, with a tentative D call TRBD1 (5 bases). Trimming cost V 7 bases and J 0 bases, with 20 bases left between them. The CDR3 consists of 16 residues. From germline, CDR1 is SQVTM and CDR2 ANQGSEA. CDR3 sequence (DNA): TGCAGCGGGATGGGGCTTCTCGCGACGAGCACAGATACGCAGTATTTT. Residues: CSGMGLLATSTDTQYF.

The chain has TRBV19 and TRBJ2-2; D is ambiguous. Trimming removed 7 bases at V and 4 bases at J, with 4 bases between. Germline V gives CDR1 LNHDA, CDR2 SQIVND (reference sequence). The CDR3 sequence is 11 residues long. This chain's CDR3 is CASTSTGELFF. As DNA, the CDR3 is TGTGCCAGTACTTCCACCGGGGAGCTGTTTTTT.

The chain links TRBV6-2 or TRBV6-3 to TRBJ2-3; D remains unclear. Per germline, CDR1 MNHEY and CDR2 SVGEGT. Between the trimmed V and J ends, which lost 5 bases and 8 bases, there was a span of 11 bases. This CDR3 has 12 residues. CDR3 loop: CASSRAPPTQYF. In DNA form, the CDR3 reads TGTGCCAGCAGTCGAGCCCCTCCTACGCAGTATTTT.

A single count supports this clonotype. This sequence joins TRBV9 and TRBJ1-2; 9 bases line up with TRBD1. The germline CDR1 and CDR2 sequences are SGDLS and YYNGEE. This CDR3 has 15 residues. Unmatched junction bases numbered 6, after V lost 0 bases and J lost 6 bases. The CDR3, as DNA: TGTGCCAGCAGCGTAGCACACAGGGGGCGCGATGGCTACACCTTC. Translating it yields CASSVAHRGRDGYTF.

This clonotype has just a few counts. This chain links TRBV11-2 with TRBJ2-5; D call uncertain. Germline loops: CDR1 SGHAT, CDR2 FQNNGV. Trimming removed 0 bases from V and 7 bases from J, with 0 bases in between. The CDR3 consists of 10 residues. CDR3 in amino acids: CASSLETQYF. In DNA, the CDR3 is TGTGCCAGCAGCTTAGAGACCCAGTACTTC.

V usage is TRBV29-1 and J usage is TRBJ2-7, with 8 bases lining up with TRBD1. The CDR3 runs 13 residues. V was pared by 5 bases and J by 4 bases, with 7 bases of the junction left unmatched. Germline-derived CDR1 and CDR2 are SQVTM and ANQGSEA. The CDR3 here is CSVSGTGQYEQYF. In nucleotides, the CDR3 is TGCAGCGTTTCCGGGACAGGCCAATACGAGCAGTACTTC.

The rearrangement uses TRBV27 and TRBJ2-7; no reliable D call. Trimming left V 1 base short and J 6 bases short, with 7 bases between. The CDR3 is 12 residues long. Germline V gene lookup returns CDR1 MNHEY and CDR2 SMNVEV (reference sequence). CDR3 amino acids: CASSLWGREQYF. The CDR3 DNA sequence: TGTGCCAGCAGTTTATGGGGTCGCGAGCAGTACTTC.

This chain uses TRBV29-1 with TRBJ2-7; D might be TRBD1 or TRBD2, each matching 5 bases. From germline, CDR1 is SQVTM and CDR2 ANQGSEA. Deletions cut 5 bases from V and 13 bases from J, with 18 bases between. The CDR3 sequence is 11 residues long. CDR3 nucleotides: TGCAGCGTTCCCTCGGGACCGTATAGATACTTC. Translated, it gives CSVPSGPYRYF.

The chain's CDR3 is CASSEVTGPNEQFF. CDR3 in DNA: TGTGCCAGCAGTGAAGTAACAGGGCCCAATGAGCAGTTCTTC. The genes are TRBV2 and TRBJ2-1, with a weak D call TRBD1 (6 bases). The CDR3 loop spans 14 amino acids. Looked up from germline, CDR1 is SNHLY and CDR2 is FYNNEI. Trimming pared 1 base from V and 6 bases from J, leaving 10 bases between.

The chain uses TRBV6-2 or TRBV6-3 and TRBJ2-1; 7 nucleotides line up with TRBD2. This CDR3 has 15 amino acids. The V and J ends lost 1 base and 3 bases, in that order; junction bases with no gene match: 3. Germline V gives CDR1 MNHEY, CDR2 SVGEGT. The CDR3 region has the DNA TGTGCCAGCAGTTACTTGGGGGGGAGCTACAATGAGCAGTTCTTC. The encoded protein is CASSYLGGSYNEQFF.

The J gene is TRBJ1-4, the V gene TRBV30, with D tentatively TRBD1 (6 bases). Trimming took off 0 bases at V and 2 bases at J, with 22 bases between the two ends. This CDR3 region has 19 residues. CDR1 is GTSNPN, CDR2 SVGIG, per germline (reference sequence). The CDR3 region has the DNA TGTGCCTGGAGTGTACTCGGGGTGGAACAGGGAAGTACTAATGAAAAACTGTTTTTT. Translated: CAWSVLGVEQGSTNEKLFF.

This clonotype was seen once. The V call is TRBV19, the J call TRBJ2-1, with 10 bases identical to TRBD2. V was clipped by 5 bases and J by 8 bases; unmatched bases: 12. Germline CDR1 reads LNHDA; CDR2 reads SQIVND (reference sequence). The CDR3 is 16 amino acids. The CDR3 region has the DNA TGTGCCAGTAGTGCGTCCGAGCGGGGGGGCATCTATGAGCAGTTCTTC. Amino acid sequence: CASSASERGGIYEQFF.

The rearrangement links TRBV10-2 to TRBJ1-2, with TRBD1 as a possible D gene (5 bases). The CDR3 sequence is 15 residues long. Trimming removed 2 bases at V and 5 bases at J, with 15 bases between. The germline V gene encodes CDR1 WSHSY and CDR2 SAAADI. The DNA of the CDR3 is TGCGCCAGCAGTGAGCCCGGGACGGGCAAATATGGCTACACCTTC. Protein: CASSEPGTGKYGYTF.

DNA for the CDR3: TGTGCCAGCAGTTTGGGGGACAGGGGCTTGGCTTTCTTT. Its translation: CASSLGDRGLAFF. The chain is built from TRBV12-3 or TRBV12-4 and TRBJ1-1, with 10 bases aligning to TRBD1. V dropped 3 bases and J dropped 11; count of bases not matched to a gene: 6. This CDR3 spans 13 amino acids.

The chain has TRBV29-1 and TRBJ2-2; 9 bases are a match to TRBD2. The germline gives CDR1 SQVTM, CDR2 ANQGSEA. Trimming cost V 6 bases and J 4 bases; bases outside gene matches: 12. CDR3 length: 16 residues. This CDR3 is CSVPKGASGITGELFF. CDR3 bases: TGCAGCGTCCCGAAAGGGGCTAGCGGGATCACCGGGGAGCTGTTTTTT.